This T cell receptor (beta chain) is from a study of beta chain features in type 1 diabetes. Study context: Examination of sorted cells across all samples involved approximately 100,000,000 cells.

Points from the study as a whole: In all four CD4+ subsets, TCRB CDR3 length was significantly, moderately reduced in type 1 diabetes.

This CDR3 has 13 residues. The germline CDR1 and CDR2 sequences are SGHTA and FQGNSA. Between the trimmed V and J ends, which lost 5 bases and 9 bases, there was a span of 14 bases. TCRB transcripts that were expressed got sequenced, as all of the isolated RNA had been reverse transcribed. Profiling relied on immunoSEQ multiplex PCR, and the TCRdb table lists in-frame clones only, not all of them. In the table there are 300,000 to 450,000 clones, roughly 12% of which are singletons. As regards this clone: Antigen unknown.

Every single donor gave one heparinised blood draw, and these averaged around 120 mL. This TCR was recovered from a woman aged 18-35 years with type 1 diabetes. The sample consisted of naive CD4+ T cells from blood. V is TRBV7-2 and J is TRBJ2-1, with D possibly being TRBD1 (5 bases). CDR3 sequence (DNA): TGTGCCAGCAGCCCCCAGGGTGTGGGTGAGCAGTTCTTC. This gives the protein CASSPQGVGEQFF.